The table lists the clone carrying this T cell receptor (beta chain) with a few counts. Its antigen is unidentified. The sample comes from a study of CD8 T cells in ankylosing spondylitis. The CDR3 consists of 13 residues. With 7 bases clipped from V and 3 bases from J, the junction kept 7 bases outside the gene matches. Germline lookup yields CDR1 SGHRS and CDR2 YFSETQ. Notes on the study in general: Disease-linked clones, CD8+, were relatively rare in peripheral blood. What seemed typical of ankylosing spondylitis blood was a TCR beta motif built from about eight highly homologous variants.

TCRdb itself ran the 5' RACE reads through MiXCR, one entry per CDR3 protein. Of 90,000 to 100,000 distinct CDR3 sequences listed, about 8% are singletons. This chain links TRBV5-1 with TRBJ2-7; 7 positions match TRBD2. Material for sequencing was blood, either unsorted or a sorted T cell fraction (not recorded which). The clonotype comes from a male donor with ankylosing spondylitis or in good health (not recorded which). The CDR3 DNA follows: TGCGCCAGCGCGCCCGGGGGGATCTACGAGCAGTACTTC. Its translation: CASAPGGIYEQYF.